This T cell receptor beta chain was recorded in a study of tumor-infiltrating lymphocytes in localized non-small cell lung cancer. Overall study context: Patients included smokers and never-smokers with various histologies, some sampled after neoadjuvant chemotherapy.

General study results and limits: Tumors had more T cell infiltration than uninvolved lung, per TCRbeta sequencing and CD3 counts. Not all patients were TCR sequenced, owing to tissue quantity. T-cell fraction did not differ between immunotypes IM1 and IM2.

Losses at the gene ends were 1 base for V and 0 bases for J; bases not matched to a gene: 6. The CDR3 contains 17 residues. Germline V gene data show CDR1 as SEHNR and CDR2 as FQNEAQ (reference sequence). Clones were sequenced by immunoSEQ multiplex PCR, and TCRdb holds only the in-frame ones, with some missing. The data contain more than 9,500 clones, around 86% of them singletons. With regard to this clone: Its antigen is unidentified.

This chain connects TRBV7-9 to TRBJ2-3, with 8 bases fitting TRBD2. The clonotype originates from a human donor with non-small cell lung cancer. Sequenced input: lung tumor tissue. This CDR3 reads CASSLDRSGRSTDTQYF. DNA of the CDR3: TGTGCCAGCAGCTTAGACCGAAGCGGGAGAAGCACAGATACGCAGTATTTT.